Below, 7 T cell receptor beta chains from the same sample are listed, as sequenced in a study of early T cells in non-severe SARS-CoV-2 infection. Each CDR3 protein is one row after TCRdb ran MiXCR on the 5' RACE reads. The top ten hold about 8.6% of the sample, which has about 48,000 distinct CDR3 sequences, 8.5% to 10% seen once. The specimen sequenced was whole blood. These TCRs come from an adult who was a healthcare worker with PCR-confirmed SARS-CoV-2 infection or an uninfected control (not recorded which).

The chain uses TRBV7-9 and TRBJ2-1, with D possibly TRBD2 on 6 matching bases. The CDR3 extends over 15 amino acids. The germline gives CDR1 SEHNR, CDR2 FQNEAQ (reference sequence). Trimming stripped 5 bases from V and 5 bases from J, with 16 bases between. CDR3: CASSPTGLYNNEQFF. CDR3 nucleotide sequence: TGTGCCAGCAGCCCCACGGGACTGTACAACAATGAGCAGTTCTTC.

The chain recombines TRBV24-1 with TRBJ2-5, with a possible D match to TRBD2 (6 bases). The CDR3 loop spans 14 amino acids. V was shortened by 4 bases and J by 7 bases, with 15 bases between the two germline ends. Germline lookup yields CDR1 KGHDR and CDR2 SFDVKD. CDR3 bases: TGTGCCACCAGTGAGCGGGACGGCCGATGGACCCAGTACTTC. Its protein is CATSERDGRWTQYF.

This clonotype was observed many times. The chain is built from TRBV11-2 and TRBJ2-5, with TRBD2 matching over 9 bases. Germline trimming cut 5 bases from V and 5 bases from J; bases unmatched to any gene: 9. There are 15 residues in the CDR3. In germline, CDR1 is SGHAT, CDR2 FQNNGV. The CDR3 sequence: CASSQAGTSIETQYF. The CDR3 coding sequence is TGTGCCAGCAGCCAAGCTGGGACTAGCATCGAGACCCAGTACTTC. The full variable domain, its missing parts supplied by reference TRBV11-2 and TRBJ2-5, is EAGVAQSPRYKIIEKRQSVAFWCNPISGHATLYWYQQILGQGPKLLIQFQNNGVVDDSQLPKDRFSAERLKGVDSTLKIQPAKLEDSAVYLCASSQAGTSIETQYFGPGTRLLVL.

V and J are TRBV5-1 and TRBJ2-7; D not certain. Per the germline V gene, CDR1 is SGHRS and CDR2 is YFSETQ. V dropped 0 bases and J dropped 0 bases, with 7 bases sitting between them. The CDR3 loop spans 14 amino acids. The CDR3 region has the DNA TGCGCCAGCAGCTTGGGAGACAACTCCTACGAGCAGTACTTC. It codes for CASSLGDNSYEQYF.

This clonotype was seen more than once but under ten times. The rearrangement links TRBV29-1 to TRBJ2-3, with D maybe TRBD2 (5 bases). V lost 2 bases, J lost 10 bases, and 10 bases lay in between. The CDR3 sequence is 11 residues long. Germline V CDR1 and CDR2: SQVTM, ANQGSEA. CDR3 amino acids: CSVELARAQYF. The CDR3 DNA reads TGCAGCGTTGAATTGGCGAGGGCGCAGTATTTT.

This clonotype has a count of ten or more. The J gene is TRBJ2-7, the V gene TRBV7-9; 11 bases are a match to TRBD2. Germline V gene sequence: CDR1 SEHNR, CDR2 FQNEAQ (reference sequence). The CDR3 has 15 amino acids. The J segment lost 1 base and the V segment lost 5 bases, leaving 4 bases of the junction unmatched. CDR3 DNA sequence: TGTGCCAGCAGCCGGACTAGCGGGCCATCCTACGAGCAGTACTTC. It specifies CASSRTSGPSYEQYF.

This clonotype was detected ten times or more. The gene calls are TRBV7-9 and TRBJ2-3; weak D call: TRBD2 (5 bases). The CDR3 sequence is 13 residues long. The V gene's germline CDR1 is SEHNR and CDR2 FQNEAQ (reference sequence). V lost 5 bases, J lost 7 bases, and 13 bases lay in between. CDR3 DNA sequence: TGTGCCAGCAGCCGAGGGCCGGCAAATACGCAGTATTTT. As protein: CASSRGPANTQYF. The variable domain in full, with the rest retrieved from reference TRBV7-9 and TRBJ2-3, is DTGVSQNPRHKITKRGQNVTFRCDPISEHNRLYWYRQTLGQGPEFLTYFQNEAQLEKSRLLSDRFSAERPKGSFSTLEIQRTEQGDSAMYLCASSRGPANTQYFGPGTRLTVL.